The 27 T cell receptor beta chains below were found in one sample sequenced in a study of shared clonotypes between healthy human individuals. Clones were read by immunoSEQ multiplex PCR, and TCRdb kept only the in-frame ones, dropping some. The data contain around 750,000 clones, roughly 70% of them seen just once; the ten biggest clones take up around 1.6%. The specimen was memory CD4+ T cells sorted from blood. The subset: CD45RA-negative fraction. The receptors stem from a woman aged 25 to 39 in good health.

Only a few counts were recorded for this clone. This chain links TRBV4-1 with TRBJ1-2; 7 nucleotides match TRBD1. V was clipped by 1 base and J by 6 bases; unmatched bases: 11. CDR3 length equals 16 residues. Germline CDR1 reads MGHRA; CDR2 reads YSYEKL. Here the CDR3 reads CASSQAGQARIHGYTF. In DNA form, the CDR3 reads TGCGCCAGCAGCCAAGCAGGACAGGCTAGAATCCATGGCTACACCTTC.

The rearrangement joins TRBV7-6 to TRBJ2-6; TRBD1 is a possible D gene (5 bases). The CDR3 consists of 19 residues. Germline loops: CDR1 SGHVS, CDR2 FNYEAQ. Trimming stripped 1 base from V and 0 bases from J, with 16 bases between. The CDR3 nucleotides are TGTGCCAGCAGCTTAGTATGGAGACAGCCCCTCTCTGGGGCCAACGTCCTGACTTTC. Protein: CASSLVWRQPLSGANVLTF. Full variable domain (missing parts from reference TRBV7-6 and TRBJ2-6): GAGVSQSPRYKVTKRGQDVALRCDPISGHVSLYWYRQALGQGPEFLTYFNYEAQQDKSGLPNDRFSAERPEGSISTLTIQRTEQRDSAMYRCASSLVWRQPLSGANVLTFGAGSRLTVL.

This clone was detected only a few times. CDR3 protein: CASSARQGFSYEQYF. The CDR3, as DNA: TGTGCCAGCAGCGCCCGACAGGGCTTTTCCTACGAGCAGTACTTC. This chain connects TRBV7-9 to TRBJ2-7; 7 bases fit TRBD1. The CDR3 covers 15 residues. Germline-derived CDR1 and CDR2 are SEHNR and FQNEAQ (reference sequence). V gave up 5 bases and J gave up 1 base; unmatched junction bases: 8.

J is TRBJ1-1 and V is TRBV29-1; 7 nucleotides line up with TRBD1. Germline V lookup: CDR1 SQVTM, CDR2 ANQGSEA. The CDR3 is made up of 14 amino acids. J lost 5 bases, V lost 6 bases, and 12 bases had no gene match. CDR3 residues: CSVAATGRFTEAFF. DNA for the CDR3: TGCAGCGTCGCCGCGACAGGGCGCTTTACTGAAGCTTTCTTT.

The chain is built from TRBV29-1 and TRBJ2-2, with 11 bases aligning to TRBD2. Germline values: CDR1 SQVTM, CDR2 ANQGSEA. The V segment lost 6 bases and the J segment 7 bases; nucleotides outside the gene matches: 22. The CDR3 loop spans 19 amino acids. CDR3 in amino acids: CSVAARSISGRAVSGELFF. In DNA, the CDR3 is TGCAGCGTCGCCGCGAGATCGATTAGCGGGAGGGCCGTTAGCGGGGAGCTGTTTTTT.

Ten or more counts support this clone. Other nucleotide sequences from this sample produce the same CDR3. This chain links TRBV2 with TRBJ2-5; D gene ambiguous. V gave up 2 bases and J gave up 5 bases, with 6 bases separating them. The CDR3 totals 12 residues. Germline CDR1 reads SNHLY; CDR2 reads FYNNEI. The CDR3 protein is CASSERRETQYF. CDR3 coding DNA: TGTGCCAGCAGTGAACGACGGGAGACCCAGTACTTC.

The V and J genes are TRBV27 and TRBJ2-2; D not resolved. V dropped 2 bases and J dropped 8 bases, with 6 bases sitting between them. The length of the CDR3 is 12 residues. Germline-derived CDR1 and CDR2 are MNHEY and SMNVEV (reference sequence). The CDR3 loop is CASSLNGGELFF. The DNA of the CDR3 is TGTGCCAGCAGTTTAAACGGTGGGGAGCTGTTTTTT.

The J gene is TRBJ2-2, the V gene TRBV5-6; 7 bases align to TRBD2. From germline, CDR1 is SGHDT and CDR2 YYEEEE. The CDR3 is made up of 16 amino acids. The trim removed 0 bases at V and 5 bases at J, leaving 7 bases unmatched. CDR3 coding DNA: TGTGCCAGCAGCTTGGAAGGCGGGAGAGGTACCGGGGAGCTGTTTTTT. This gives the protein CASSLEGGRGTGELFF.

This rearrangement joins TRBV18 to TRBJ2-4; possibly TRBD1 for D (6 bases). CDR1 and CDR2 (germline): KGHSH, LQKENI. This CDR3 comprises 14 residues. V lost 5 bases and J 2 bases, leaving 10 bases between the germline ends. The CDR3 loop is CASSVQGTKNIQYF. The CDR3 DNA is TGTGCCAGCTCAGTACAGGGAACCAAAAACATTCAGTACTTC.

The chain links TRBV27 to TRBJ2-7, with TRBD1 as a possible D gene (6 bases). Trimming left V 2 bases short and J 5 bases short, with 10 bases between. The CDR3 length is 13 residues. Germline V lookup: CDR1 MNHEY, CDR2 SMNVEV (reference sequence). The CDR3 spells CASSLTRGNEQYF. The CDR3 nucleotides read TGTGCCAGCAGTTTAACCAGGGGAAACGAGCAGTACTTC.

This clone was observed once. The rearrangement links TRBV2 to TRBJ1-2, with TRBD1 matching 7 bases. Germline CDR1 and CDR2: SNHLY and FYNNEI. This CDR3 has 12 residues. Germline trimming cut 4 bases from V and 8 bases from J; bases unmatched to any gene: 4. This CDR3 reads CASSVQGPGYTF. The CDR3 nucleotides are TGTGCCAGCAGTGTACAGGGGCCGGGCTACACCTTC.

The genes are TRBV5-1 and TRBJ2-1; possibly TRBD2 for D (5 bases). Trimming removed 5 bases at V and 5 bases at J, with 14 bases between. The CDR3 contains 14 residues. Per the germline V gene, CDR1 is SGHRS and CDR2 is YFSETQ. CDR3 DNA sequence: TGCGCCAGCAGTGAGAGAGGGCAAAACAATGAGCAGTTCTTC. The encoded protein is CASSERGQNNEQFF.

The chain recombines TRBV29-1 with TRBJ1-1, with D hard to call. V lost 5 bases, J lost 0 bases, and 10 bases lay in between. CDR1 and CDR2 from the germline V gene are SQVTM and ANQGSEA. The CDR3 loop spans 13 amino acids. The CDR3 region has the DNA TGCAGCGTTCTCAGGACGGTGAACACTGAAGCTTTCTTT. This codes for CSVLRTVNTEAFF.

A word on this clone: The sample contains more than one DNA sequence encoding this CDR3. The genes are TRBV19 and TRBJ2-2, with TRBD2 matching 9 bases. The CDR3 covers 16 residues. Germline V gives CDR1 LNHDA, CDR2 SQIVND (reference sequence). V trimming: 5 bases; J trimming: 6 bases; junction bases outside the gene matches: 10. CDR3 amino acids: CASSPRGSGRSGELFF. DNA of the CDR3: TGTGCCAGTAGTCCCCGGGGTAGCGGGAGATCCGGGGAGCTGTTTTTT.

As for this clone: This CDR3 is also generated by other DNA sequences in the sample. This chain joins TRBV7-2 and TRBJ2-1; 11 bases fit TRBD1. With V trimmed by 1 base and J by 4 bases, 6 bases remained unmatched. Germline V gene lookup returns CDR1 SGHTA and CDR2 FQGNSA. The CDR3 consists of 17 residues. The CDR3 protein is CASSLDSGTGGYNEQFF. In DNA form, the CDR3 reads TGTGCCAGCAGCTTAGATTCGGGGACAGGGGGATACAATGAGCAGTTCTTC.

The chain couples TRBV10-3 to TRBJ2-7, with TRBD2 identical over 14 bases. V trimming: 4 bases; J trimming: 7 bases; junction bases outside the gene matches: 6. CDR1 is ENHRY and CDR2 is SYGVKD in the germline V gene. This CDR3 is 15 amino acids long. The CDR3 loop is CAISGATSGRGEQYF. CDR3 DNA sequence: TGTGCCATCAGTGGGGCGACTAGCGGGAGGGGTGAGCAGTACTTC.

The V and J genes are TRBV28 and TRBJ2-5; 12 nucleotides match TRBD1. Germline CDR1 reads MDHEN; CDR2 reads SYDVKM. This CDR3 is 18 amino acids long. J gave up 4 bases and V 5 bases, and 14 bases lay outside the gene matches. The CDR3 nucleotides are TGTGCCAGCAGTACTGTATGGGACAGGGGGCGTGTAGCAGAGACCCAGTACTTC. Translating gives CASSTVWDRGRVAETQYF. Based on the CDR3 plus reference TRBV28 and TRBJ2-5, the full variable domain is DVKVTQSSRYLVKRTGEKVFLECVQDMDHENMFWYRQDPGLGLRLIYFSYDVKMKEKGDIPEGYSVSREKKERFSLILESASTNQTSMYLCASSTVWDRGRVAETQYFGPGTRLLVL.

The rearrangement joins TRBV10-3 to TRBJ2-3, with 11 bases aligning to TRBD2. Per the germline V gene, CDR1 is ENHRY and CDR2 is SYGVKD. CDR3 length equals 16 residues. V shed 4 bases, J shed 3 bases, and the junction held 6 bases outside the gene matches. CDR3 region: CAISGTGTSGTDTQYF. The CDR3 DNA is TGTGCCATCAGTGGAACCGGGACTAGCGGTACAGATACGCAGTATTTT.

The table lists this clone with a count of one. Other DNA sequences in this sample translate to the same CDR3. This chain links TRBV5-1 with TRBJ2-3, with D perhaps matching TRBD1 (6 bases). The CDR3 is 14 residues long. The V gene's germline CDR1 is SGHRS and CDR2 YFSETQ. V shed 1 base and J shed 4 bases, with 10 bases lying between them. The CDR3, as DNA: TGCGCCAGCAGCTTGTTACAGGGCGCAGATACGCAGTATTTT. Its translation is CASSLLQGADTQYF.

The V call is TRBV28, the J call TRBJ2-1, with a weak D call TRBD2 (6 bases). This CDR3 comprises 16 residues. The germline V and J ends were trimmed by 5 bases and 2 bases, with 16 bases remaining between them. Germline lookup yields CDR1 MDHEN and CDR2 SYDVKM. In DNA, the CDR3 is TGTGCCAGCAGTCTGGGTTTTAGGACTACCTACAATGAGCAGTTCTTC. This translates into CASSLGFRTTYNEQFF.

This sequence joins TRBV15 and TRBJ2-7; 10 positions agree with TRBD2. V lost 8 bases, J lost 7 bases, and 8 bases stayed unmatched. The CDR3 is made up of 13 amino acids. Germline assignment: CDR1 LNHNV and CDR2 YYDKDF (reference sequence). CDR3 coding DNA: TGTGCCACCCAGCTAGCGGGAGCGATGGAGCAGTACTTC. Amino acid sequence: CATQLAGAMEQYF.

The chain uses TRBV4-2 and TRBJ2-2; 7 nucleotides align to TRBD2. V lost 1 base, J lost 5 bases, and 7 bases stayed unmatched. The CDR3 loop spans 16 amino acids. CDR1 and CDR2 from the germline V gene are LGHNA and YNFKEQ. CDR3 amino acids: CASSQGGLERTGELFF. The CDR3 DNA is TGTGCCAGCAGCCAAGGAGGACTAGAGAGGACCGGGGAGCTGTTTTTT.

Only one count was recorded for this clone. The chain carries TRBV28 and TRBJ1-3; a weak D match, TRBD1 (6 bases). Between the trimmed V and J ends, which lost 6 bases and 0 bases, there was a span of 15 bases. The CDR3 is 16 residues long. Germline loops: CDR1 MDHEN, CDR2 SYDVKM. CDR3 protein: CASRWGGPSSGNTIYF. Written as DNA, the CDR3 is TGTGCCAGCAGATGGGGGGGGCCGAGCTCTGGAAACACCATATATTTT.

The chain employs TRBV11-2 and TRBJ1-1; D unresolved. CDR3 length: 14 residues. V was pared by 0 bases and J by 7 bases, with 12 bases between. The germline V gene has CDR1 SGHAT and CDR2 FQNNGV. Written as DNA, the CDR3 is TGTGCCAGCAGCTTAGAGGAGGTTTACCGTGAAGCTTTCTTT. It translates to CASSLEEVYREAFF.

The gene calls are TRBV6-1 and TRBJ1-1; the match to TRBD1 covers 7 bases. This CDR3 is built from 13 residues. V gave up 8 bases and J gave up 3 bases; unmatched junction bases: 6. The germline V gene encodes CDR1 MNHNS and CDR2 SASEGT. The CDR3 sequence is CASESQGDTEAFF. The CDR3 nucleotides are TGTGCCAGCGAGAGCCAGGGGGACACTGAAGCTTTCTTT.

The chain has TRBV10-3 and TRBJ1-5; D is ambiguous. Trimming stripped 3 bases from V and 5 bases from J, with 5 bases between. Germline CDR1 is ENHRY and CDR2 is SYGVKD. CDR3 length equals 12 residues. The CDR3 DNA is TGTGCCATCAGTGATTTTGATCAGCCCCAGCATTTT. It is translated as CAISDFDQPQHF.

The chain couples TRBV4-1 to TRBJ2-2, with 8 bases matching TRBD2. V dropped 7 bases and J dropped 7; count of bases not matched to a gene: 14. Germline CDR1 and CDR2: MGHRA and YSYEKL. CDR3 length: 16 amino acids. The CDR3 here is CASKVLGSGNGGELFF. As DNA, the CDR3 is TGCGCCAGCAAGGTTCTAGGTAGCGGGAACGGCGGGGAGCTGTTTTTT.